The clone carrying this T cell receptor beta chain has only one observation. The antigen is unknown. Time point of the sample: week 23, last vaccination. Each vaccine dose was 300 ug of mutant IDH1 20-mer peptide, with topical imiquimod. Germline V gives CDR1 MRHNA, CDR2 SNTAGT. V lost 6 bases, J lost 4 bases, and 4 bases lay in between. CDR3 length equals 11 residues. This entry comes from a study of a mutant IDH1 vaccine in newly diagnosed glioma. Study background: Vaccination started 4-6 weeks after radiotherapy alone, or with temozolomide cycles. Most patients had received both radiotherapy and temozolomide, the prior options being radiotherapy, temozolomide, or both.

Study observations and caveats: Patients showed vaccine-induced immune responses at a rate of roughly 93%. With respect to changes in top peripheral T cell clonotypes, pseudoprogression seemed unrelated.

The repertoire was sequenced with immunoSEQ multiplex PCR; TCRdb's copy has only in-frame clones and lacks some. The profile shows 88,000 or so clones, about 82% of them singletons. This sample comprised PBMCs, obtained from a glioma patient whose treatment included an IDH1 peptide vaccine. The gene calls are TRBV6-4 and TRBJ2-1; no clear D gene. The receptor was isolated from a man aged 25-40 years with glioma. Some clones in this sample may be carry-over from other donors' samples. The CDR3, as DNA: TGTGCCAGCAGGAATTACAATGAGCAGTTCTTC. Amino acids: CASRNYNEQFF.